This TCR beta chain was identified during a study of shared clonotypes between healthy human individuals. Study outcomes and limitations: Memory subsets generally showed lower estimated richness than naive subsets.

Germline V gives CDR1 MNHEY, CDR2 SMNVEV (reference sequence). This CDR3 has 14 residues. Trimming shortened V by 6 bases and J by 2 bases, and 14 bases separated the two germline ends. The assay ran at deep level. Assay: immunoSEQ multiplex PCR; the TCRdb copy retains only in-frame clones and omits some. The table includes approximately 2,000,000 clones, around 93% detected once. Terminally differentiated effector memory CD45RA+ cells were excluded by CCR7 positive selection of CD45RO-negative cells. With respect to this clone: What it binds is unknown.

This TCR came from a man aged 18 to 30 in good health. Some clones in this sample may be carry-over from other donors' samples. The chain recombines TRBV27 with TRBJ2-7; D tentatively fits TRBD1 or TRBD2 (5 bases each). The sample taken for sequencing was naive CD8+ T cells from PBMCs. The CDR3 spells CASSPWDATYEQYF. DNA for the CDR3: TGTGCCAGCAGCCCTTGGGACGCAACCTACGAGCAGTACTTC.